The T cell receptor (beta chain) described here comes from a study of CD8 T cells in Susac syndrome. CD8+ and CD4+ T cells from blood underwent TCR beta sequencing. The multiple sclerosis control group comprised treatment-naive patients with stable or active relapsing-remitting disease. TEMRA cells were FACS-enriched, unlike CD8+ and CD4+ T cells, which were negatively isolated. This CDR3 region has 11 residues. The V end lost 3 bases, the J end lost 7 bases, and 9 bases lay between the germline ends. Germline CDR1 is DFQATT and CDR2 is SNEGSKA (reference sequence). Random hexamers were used to reverse transcribe an amount of roughly 0.45 to 1 ug RNA. TCRdb re-called the immunoSEQ multiplex PCR reads with MiXCR, one entry per CDR3 protein. The top ten clones hold approximately 0.065% of a sample with more than 250,000 distinct CDR3 sequences, 90% to 95% of them seen once.

Sequenced input: CD4+ T cells from PBMCs. V usage is TRBV20-1 and J usage is TRBJ1-1; D gene uncertain. The sequence derives from a human donor with multiple sclerosis. CDR3 DNA sequence: TGCAGTGCTAGCGGCCCATATGAAGCTTTCTTT. Its translation: CSASGPYEAFF.